These 20 T cell receptor beta chains were sequenced from one sample in a study of T cell responses to AZD1222 COVID-19 vaccine. Measured with immunoSEQ multiplex PCR; TCRdb has only the in-frame clones, and not every one. Here the sample spans about 160,000 clones, approximately 90% being singletons. The sample consisted of peripheral blood, taken 28 days after the second AZD1222 dose. These receptors all stem from an adult who received the AZD1222 COVID-19 vaccine.

This clone was counted at least ten times. The chain has TRBV19 and TRBJ1-2; TRBD1 might be the D (5 bases). The CDR3 loop spans 15 amino acids. CDR1 is LNHDA and CDR2 is SQIVND in the germline V gene (reference sequence). V gave up 5 bases and J gave up 8 bases, with 21 bases separating them. CDR3 sequence reads: CASSLSPEGSSGYTF. The CDR3 DNA is TGTGCCAGTAGTCTCTCGCCCGAGGGGAGTAGCGGCTACACCTTC.

V gene TRBV7-2 combines with J gene TRBJ1-1; D might be TRBD1 (6 bases). The CDR3 contains 15 residues. From germline, CDR1 is SGHTA and CDR2 FQGNSA. V was clipped by 4 bases and J by 7 bases, with 19 bases between them. This CDR3 is CASSSFGGTRGEAFF. The CDR3 DNA reads TGTGCCAGCAGCTCCTTCGGGGGCACGCGGGGTGAAGCTTTCTTT.

In DNA, the CDR3 is TGTGCCAGTAAACCCCCGGGGGGAACGGACATTCAGTACTTC. Translation: CASKPPGGTDIQYF. The chain recombines TRBV19 with TRBJ2-4, with 7 bases lining up with TRBD2. The CDR3 loop spans 14 amino acids. V lost 7 bases and J lost 8; bases outside the gene matches: 11. Per the germline V gene, CDR1 is LNHDA and CDR2 is SQIVND (reference sequence).

The chain combines TRBV7-8 with TRBJ1-1, with D possibly matching TRBD1 (5 bases). The CDR3 consists of 13 residues. The V gene lost 4 bases and the J gene lost 1 base, with 7 bases spanning the gap. The germline gives CDR1 SGHVS, CDR2 FQNEAQ. The CDR3 bases are TGTGCCAGCAGCTCCCAGGGGAACACTGAAGCTTTCTTT. Amino acid sequence: CASSSQGNTEAFF.

The chain employs TRBV6-5 and TRBJ2-3; tentative D call: TRBD2 (7 bases). Germline-derived CDR1 and CDR2 are MNHEY and SVGAGI. V was shortened by 7 bases and J by 6 bases, with 20 bases between the two germline ends. CDR3 size: 15 residues. The CDR3 protein is CASIPAGTTVDTQYF. The DNA of the CDR3 is TGTGCCAGCATTCCAGCGGGGACAACCGTCGATACGCAGTATTTT.

This sequence joins TRBV7-9 and TRBJ2-7; 14 bases line up with TRBD2. The CDR3 runs to 16 residues. V lost 5 bases and J lost 3; bases outside the gene matches: 6. Per germline, CDR1 SEHNR and CDR2 FQNEAQ (reference sequence). CDR3 sequence reads: CASSPRTSGGIYEQYF. For the CDR3, the DNA is TGTGCCAGCAGCCCTCGGACTAGCGGGGGGATCTACGAGCAGTACTTC.

J is TRBJ2-5 and V is TRBV18; the match to TRBD1 covers 7 bases. The CDR3 is made up of 14 amino acids. Unmatched junction bases numbered 6, after V lost 3 bases and J lost 5 bases. CDR1 and CDR2 from the germline V gene are KGHSH and LQKENI. The DNA of the CDR3 is TGTGCCAGCTCACCTACAGGGGTTTGGGAGACCCAGTACTTC. Translated, it gives CASSPTGVWETQYF.

The gene calls are TRBV12-5 and TRBJ1-2, with D maybe TRBD1 (6 bases). The V end was cut by 2 bases, the J end by 6 bases, with 16 bases between. CDR3 length: 15 amino acids. CDR1 is LGHNT, CDR2 FRNRAP, per germline. CDR3 amino acids: CASGLLGGGDDGYTF. The DNA for the CDR3 is TGTGCTAGTGGTTTGTTGGGGGGCGGGGATGATGGCTACACCTTC.

The chain links TRBV2 to TRBJ1-5; D is unresolved. From germline, CDR1 is SNHLY and CDR2 FYNNEI. V lost 4 bases to trimming and J lost 7 bases, with 17 bases between them. The length of the CDR3 is 15 residues. The chain's CDR3 is CASSVQGLGRQPQHF. CDR3 in DNA: TGTGCCAGCAGTGTTCAAGGGCTCGGTCGGCAGCCCCAGCATTTT.

This clone was seen more than once but under ten times. The chain couples TRBV6-2 or TRBV6-3 to TRBJ2-1; D remains ambiguous. Trimming pared 2 bases from V and 5 bases from J, leaving 1 base between. The CDR3 is 11 amino acids. Germline V gene sequence: CDR1 MNHEY, CDR2 SVGEGT. CDR3 region: CASSYNNEQFF. The CDR3 nucleotides read TGTGCCAGCAGTTACAACAATGAGCAGTTCTTC.

The chain is built from TRBV6-5 and TRBJ2-4; D remains unclear. The length of the CDR3 is 13 residues. The V end lost 7 bases, the J end lost 7 bases, and 14 bases lay between the germline ends. Germline lookup yields CDR1 MNHEY and CDR2 SVGAGI. The chain's CDR3 is CASTWGVGNIQYF. CDR3 DNA: TGTGCCAGCACATGGGGTGTGGGGAACATTCAGTACTTC.

The gene calls are TRBV19 and TRBJ2-1, with 10 bases identical to TRBD2. The junction had 5 bases not matched to a gene; V was cut back by 3 bases and J by 9 bases. Looked up from germline, CDR1 is LNHDA and CDR2 is SQIVND (reference sequence). The CDR3 is 14 residues long. The CDR3, as DNA: TGTGCCAGTAGTATTAGCGGGGGGAGTGGTGAGCAGTTCTTC. It encodes CASSISGGSGEQFF.

The rearrangement uses TRBV12-3 or TRBV12-4 and TRBJ1-1, with 9 positions matching TRBD1. There are 13 residues in the CDR3. V gave up 6 bases and J gave up 8 bases; unmatched junction bases: 7. The CDR3 loop is CASRETGGREAFF. The CDR3, as DNA: TGTGCCAGCAGGGAAACAGGGGGCAGAGAAGCTTTCTTT.

The gene calls are TRBV15 and TRBJ1-2; 9 bases are a match to TRBD1. This CDR3 region has 13 residues. Per germline, CDR1 LNHNV and CDR2 YYDKDF (reference sequence). V lost 8 bases, J lost 4 bases, and 5 bases stayed unmatched. CDR3: CATRDRATYGYTF. CDR3 DNA sequence: TGTGCCACCCGGGACAGGGCGACCTATGGCTACACCTTC. Full variable domain (outside the CDR3, taken from reference TRBV15 and TRBJ1-2): DAMVIQNPRYQVTQFGKPVTLSCSQTLNHNVMYWYQQKSSQAPKLLFHYYDKDFNNEADTPDNFQSRRPNTSFCFLDIRSPGLGDTAMYLCATRDRATYGYTFGSGTRLTVV.

This chain joins TRBV29-1 and TRBJ1-2, with a possible D match to TRBD1 (5 bases). The ends were cut back, 6 bases at V and 6 bases at J, with 17 bases in the middle. CDR1 and CDR2 from the germline V gene are SQVTM and ANQGSEA. The CDR3 totals 13 residues. The CDR3 nucleotides are TGCAGCGTGAATGAAAAGAGGGGACATGGCTACACCTTC. This translates into CSVNEKRGHGYTF. Complete variable domain (other parts from reference TRBV29-1 and TRBJ1-2): SAVISQKPSRDICQRGTSLTIQCQVDSQVTMMFWYRQQPGQSLTLIATANQGSEATYESGFVIDKFPISRPNLTFSTLTVSNMSPEDSSIYLCSVNEKRGHGYTFGSGTRLTVV.

V and J are TRBV6-2 or TRBV6-3 and TRBJ1-4, with D unresolved. Germline V gene lookup returns CDR1 MNHEY and CDR2 SVGEGT. V dropped 5 bases and J dropped 10 bases, with 11 bases sitting between them. The length of the CDR3 is 12 residues. CDR3 loop: CASSLRAGKLFF. The CDR3 region has the DNA TGTGCCAGCAGTCTCCGGGCGGGAAAACTGTTTTTT.

The chain combines TRBV29-1 with TRBJ2-7, with D maybe TRBD1 (5 bases). Germline V gene lookup returns CDR1 SQVTM and CDR2 ANQGSEA. Trimming took off 4 bases at V and 4 bases at J, with 11 bases between the two ends. This CDR3 has 12 amino acids. Here the CDR3 DNA reads TGCAGCGTTGCTGGGGCGCGGTACGAGCAGTACTTC. This translates into CSVAGARYEQYF.

The chain links TRBV30 to TRBJ1-5; D is ambiguous. The CDR3 has 13 amino acids. Trimming took 0 bases from V and 8 from J, leaving 11 bases between them. The germline gives CDR1 GTSNPN, CDR2 SVGIG (reference sequence). The CDR3 loop is CAWSVSQGKPQHF. CDR3 DNA sequence: TGTGCCTGGAGTGTATCTCAAGGGAAGCCCCAGCATTTT. The whole variable domain, filled in from reference TRBV30 and TRBJ1-5, reads SQTIHQWPATLVQPVGSPLSLECTVEGTSNPNLYWYRQAAGRGLQLLFYSVGIGQISSEVPQNLSASRPQDRQFILSSKKLLLSDSGFYLCAWSVSQGKPQHFGDGTRLSIL.

In its sample, this clone was seen once. The chain links TRBV20-1 to TRBJ1-6; D not resolved. Trimming removed 3 bases from V and 10 bases from J, with 13 bases in between. The CDR3 loop spans 13 amino acids. Germline CDR1 and CDR2: DFQATT and SNEGSKA (reference sequence). The chain's CDR3 is CSASAGATSPLHF. The CDR3 nucleotides are TGCAGTGCTAGTGCCGGCGCCACATCACCCCTCCACTTT.

Regarding this clone: A read error may be the cause here, since a much bigger clone is one base away. The same CDR3 is also encoded by other DNA sequences in this sample. This rearrangement joins TRBV27 to TRBJ2-1; D gene ambiguous. Trimming left V 5 bases short and J 3 bases short, with 2 bases between. Germline V gives CDR1 MNHEY, CDR2 SMNVEV (reference sequence). The CDR3 is 11 residues long. The CDR3 sequence is CASSLYNEQFF. DNA for the CDR3: TGTGCCAGCAGTCTCTACAATGAGCAGTTCTTC.